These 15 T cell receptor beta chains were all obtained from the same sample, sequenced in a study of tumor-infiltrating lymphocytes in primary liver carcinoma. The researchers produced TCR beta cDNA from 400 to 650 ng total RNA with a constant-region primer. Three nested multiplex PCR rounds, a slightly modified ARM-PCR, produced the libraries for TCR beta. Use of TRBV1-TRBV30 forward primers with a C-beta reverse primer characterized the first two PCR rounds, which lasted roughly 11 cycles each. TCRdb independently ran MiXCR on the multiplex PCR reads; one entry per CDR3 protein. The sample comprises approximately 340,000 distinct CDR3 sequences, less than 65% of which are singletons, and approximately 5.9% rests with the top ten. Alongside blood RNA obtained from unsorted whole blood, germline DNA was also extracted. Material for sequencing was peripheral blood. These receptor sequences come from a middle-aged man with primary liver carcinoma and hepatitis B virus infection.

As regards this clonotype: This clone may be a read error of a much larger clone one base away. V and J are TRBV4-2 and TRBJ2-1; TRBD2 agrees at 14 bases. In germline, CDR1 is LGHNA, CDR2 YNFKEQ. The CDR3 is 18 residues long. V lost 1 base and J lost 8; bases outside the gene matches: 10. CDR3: CASSQVTSTSGRVYEQFF. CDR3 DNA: TGTGCCAGCAGCCAAGTCACTTCGACTAGCGGGAGGGTGTATGAGCAGTTCTTC.

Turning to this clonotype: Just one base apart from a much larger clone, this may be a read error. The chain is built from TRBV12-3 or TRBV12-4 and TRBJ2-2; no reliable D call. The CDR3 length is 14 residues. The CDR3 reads CANSPQAHTGELFF. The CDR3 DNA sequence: TGTGCCAACAGTCCGCAGGCGCACACCGGGGAGCTGTTTTTT.

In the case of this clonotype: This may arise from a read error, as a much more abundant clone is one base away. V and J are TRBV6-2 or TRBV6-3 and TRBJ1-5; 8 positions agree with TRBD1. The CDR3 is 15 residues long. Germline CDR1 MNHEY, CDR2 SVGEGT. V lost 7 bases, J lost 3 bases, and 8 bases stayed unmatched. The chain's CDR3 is CASNPTGVTNQPQHF. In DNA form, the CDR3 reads TGTGCCAGCAACCCGACAGGGGTCACCAATCAGCCCCAGCATTTT.

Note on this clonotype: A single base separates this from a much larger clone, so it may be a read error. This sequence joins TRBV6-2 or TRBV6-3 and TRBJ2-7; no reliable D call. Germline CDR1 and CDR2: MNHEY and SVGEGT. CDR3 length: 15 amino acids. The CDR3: CASSYSNPLTYERYF. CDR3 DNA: TGTGCCAGCAGTTACTCGAATCCACTCACCTACGAGCGGTACTTC.

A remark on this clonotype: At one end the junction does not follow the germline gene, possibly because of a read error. The CDR3 coding sequence is TGTGCCAGCAGCCCTGGACAGGGGCCGGTTAATGGGCAGTTCTTC. Encoded protein: CASSPGQGPVNGQFF. This sequence joins TRBV11-2 and TRBJ2-1; 9 positions match TRBD1. Germline assignment: CDR1 SGHAT and CDR2 FQNNGV. The CDR3 totals 15 residues.

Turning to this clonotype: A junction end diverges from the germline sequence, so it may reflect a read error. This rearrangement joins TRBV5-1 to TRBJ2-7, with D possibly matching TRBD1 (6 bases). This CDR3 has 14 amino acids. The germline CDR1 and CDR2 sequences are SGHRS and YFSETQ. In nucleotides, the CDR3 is TGCGCCAGTAGCTCCGGACAGTACGTCGACGAGCAGTACTTC. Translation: CASSSGQYVDEQYF.

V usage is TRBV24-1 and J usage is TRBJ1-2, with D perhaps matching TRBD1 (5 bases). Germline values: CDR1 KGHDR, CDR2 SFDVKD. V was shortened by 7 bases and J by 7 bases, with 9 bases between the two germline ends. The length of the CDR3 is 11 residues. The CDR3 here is CATSAGLGYTF. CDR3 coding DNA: TGTGCCACCAGCGCGGGGCTTGGCTACACCTTC.

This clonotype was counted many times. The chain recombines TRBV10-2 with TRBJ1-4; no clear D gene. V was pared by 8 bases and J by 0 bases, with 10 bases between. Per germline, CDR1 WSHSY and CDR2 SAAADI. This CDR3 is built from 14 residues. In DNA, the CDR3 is TGCGCCAGCTCTCGGGAGGCAACTAATGAAAAACTGTTTTTT. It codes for CASSREATNEKLFF.

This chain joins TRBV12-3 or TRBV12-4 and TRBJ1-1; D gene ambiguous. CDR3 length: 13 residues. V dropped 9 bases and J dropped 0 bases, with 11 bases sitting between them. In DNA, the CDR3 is TGTGCCAGTAAATACAGACTGAACACTGAAGCTTTCTTT. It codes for CASKYRLNTEAFF.

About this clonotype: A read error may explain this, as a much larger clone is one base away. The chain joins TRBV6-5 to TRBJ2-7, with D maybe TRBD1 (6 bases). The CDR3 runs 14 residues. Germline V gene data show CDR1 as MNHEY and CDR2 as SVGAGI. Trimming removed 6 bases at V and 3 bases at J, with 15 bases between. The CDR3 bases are TGTGCCAGCAGGAATGACAGGATTAGCTACGAGCAGTACTTC. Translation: CASRNDRISYEQYF.

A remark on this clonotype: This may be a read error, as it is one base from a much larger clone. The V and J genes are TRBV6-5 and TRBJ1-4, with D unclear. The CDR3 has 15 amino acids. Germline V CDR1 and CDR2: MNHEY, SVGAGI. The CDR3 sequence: CASSYYGATNEELFF. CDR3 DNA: TGTGCCAGCAGTTATTACGGTGCAACTAATGAAGAACTGTTTTTT.

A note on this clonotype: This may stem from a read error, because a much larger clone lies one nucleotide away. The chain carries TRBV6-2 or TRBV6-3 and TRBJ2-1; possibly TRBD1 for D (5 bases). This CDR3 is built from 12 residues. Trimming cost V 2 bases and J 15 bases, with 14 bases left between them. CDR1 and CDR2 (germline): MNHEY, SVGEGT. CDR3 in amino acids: CASSYQGAQGFF. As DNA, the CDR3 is TGTGCCAGCAGTTACCAAGGGGCCCAAGGGTTCTTC.

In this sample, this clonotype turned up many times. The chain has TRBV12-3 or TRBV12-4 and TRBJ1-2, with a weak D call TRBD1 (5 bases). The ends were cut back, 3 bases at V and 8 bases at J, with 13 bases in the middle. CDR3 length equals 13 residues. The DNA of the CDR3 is TGTGCCAGCAGTTTGGTAGGGGTCGGCGGCTACACCTTC. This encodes CASSLVGVGGYTF.

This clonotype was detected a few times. CDR3 in DNA: TGTGCCAGCAGCTGGGGACAGGGTCCCGAGCAGTACTTC. This gives the protein CASSWGQGPEQYF. The gene calls are TRBV5-4 and TRBJ2-7; 9 nucleotides align to TRBD1. This CDR3 has 13 amino acids. Germline loops: CDR1 SGHNT, CDR2 YYREEE (reference sequence). V lost 3 bases and J lost 6; bases outside the gene matches: 4.

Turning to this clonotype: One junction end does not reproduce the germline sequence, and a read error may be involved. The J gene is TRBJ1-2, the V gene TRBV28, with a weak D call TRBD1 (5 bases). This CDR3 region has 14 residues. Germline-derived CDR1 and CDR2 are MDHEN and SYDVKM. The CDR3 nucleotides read TGTACCAGCACTAAAACCTGGGACGTTGGGGGCTACACCTTC. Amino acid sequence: CTSTKTWDVGGYTF.